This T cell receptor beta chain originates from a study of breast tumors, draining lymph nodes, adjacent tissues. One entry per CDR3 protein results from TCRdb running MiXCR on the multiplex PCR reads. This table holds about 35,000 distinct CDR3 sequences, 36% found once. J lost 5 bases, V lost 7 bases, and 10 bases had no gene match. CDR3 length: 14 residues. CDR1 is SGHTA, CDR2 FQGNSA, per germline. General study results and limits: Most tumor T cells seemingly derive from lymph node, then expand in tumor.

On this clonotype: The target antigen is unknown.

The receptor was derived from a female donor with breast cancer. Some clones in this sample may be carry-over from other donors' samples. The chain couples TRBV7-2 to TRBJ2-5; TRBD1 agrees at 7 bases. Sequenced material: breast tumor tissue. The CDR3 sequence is CASTKVQGKETQYF. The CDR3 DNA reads TGTGCCAGCACCAAAGTACAGGGGAAGGAGACCCAGTACTTC.